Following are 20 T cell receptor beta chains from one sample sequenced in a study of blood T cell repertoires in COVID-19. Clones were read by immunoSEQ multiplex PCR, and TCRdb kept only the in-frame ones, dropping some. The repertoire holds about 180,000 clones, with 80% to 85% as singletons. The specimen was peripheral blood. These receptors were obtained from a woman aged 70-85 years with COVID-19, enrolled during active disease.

The CDR3 loop reads CASSLSAGAYNEQFF. CDR3 nucleotides: TGTGCCAGCAGTTTATCGGCGGGAGCCTACAATGAGCAGTTCTTC. The J gene is TRBJ2-1, the V gene TRBV27, with 7 bases lining up with TRBD2. V was clipped by 0 bases and J by 2 bases; unmatched bases: 1. Looked up from germline, CDR1 is MNHEY and CDR2 is SMNVEV (reference sequence). The CDR3 extends over 15 amino acids.

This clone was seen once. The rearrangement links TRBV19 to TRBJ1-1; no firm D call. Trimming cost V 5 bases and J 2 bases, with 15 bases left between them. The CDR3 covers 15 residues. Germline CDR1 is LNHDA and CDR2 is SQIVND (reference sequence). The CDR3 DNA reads TGTGCCAGTAGTTTCCCCGGACGGGGAAACACTGAAGCTTTCTTT. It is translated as CASSFPGRGNTEAFF. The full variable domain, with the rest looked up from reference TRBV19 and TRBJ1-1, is DGGITQSPKYLFRKEGQNVTLSCEQNLNHDAMYWYRQDPGQGLRLIYYSQIVNDFQKGDIAEGYSVSREKKESFPLTVTSAQKNPTAFYLCASSFPGRGNTEAFFGQGTRLTVV.

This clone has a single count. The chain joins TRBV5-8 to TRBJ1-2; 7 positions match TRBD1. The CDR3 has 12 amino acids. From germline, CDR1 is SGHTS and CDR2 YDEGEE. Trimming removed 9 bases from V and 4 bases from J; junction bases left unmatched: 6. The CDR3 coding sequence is TGTGCCACCCTAAGGACAGGCTATGGCTACACCTTC. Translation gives CATLRTGYGYTF.

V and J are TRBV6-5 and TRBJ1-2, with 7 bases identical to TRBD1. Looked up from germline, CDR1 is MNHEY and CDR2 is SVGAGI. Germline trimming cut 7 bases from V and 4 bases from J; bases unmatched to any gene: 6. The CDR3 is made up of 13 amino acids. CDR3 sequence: CASTPTGSYGYTF. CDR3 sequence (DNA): TGTGCCAGCACGCCGACAGGGAGCTATGGCTACACCTTC.

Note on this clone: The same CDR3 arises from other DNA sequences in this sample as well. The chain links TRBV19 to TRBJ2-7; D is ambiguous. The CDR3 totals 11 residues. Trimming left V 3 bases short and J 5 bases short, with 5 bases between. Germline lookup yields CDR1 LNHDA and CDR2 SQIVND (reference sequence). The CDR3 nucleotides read TGTGCCAGTAGTATGACAAACGAGCAGTACTTC. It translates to CASSMTNEQYF.

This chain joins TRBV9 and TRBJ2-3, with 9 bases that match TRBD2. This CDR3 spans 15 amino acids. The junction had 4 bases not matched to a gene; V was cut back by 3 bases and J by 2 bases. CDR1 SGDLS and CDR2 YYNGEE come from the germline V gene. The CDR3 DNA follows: TGTGCCAGCAGCGCTACTAGCGGGTTCACAGATACGCAGTATTTT. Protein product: CASSATSGFTDTQYF.

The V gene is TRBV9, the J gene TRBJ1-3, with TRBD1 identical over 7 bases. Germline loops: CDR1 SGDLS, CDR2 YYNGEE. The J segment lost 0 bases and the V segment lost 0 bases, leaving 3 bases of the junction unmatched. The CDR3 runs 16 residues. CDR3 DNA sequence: TGTGCCAGCAGCGTAGGTTACAGGGGCTCTGGAAACACCATATATTTT. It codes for CASSVGYRGSGNTIYF.

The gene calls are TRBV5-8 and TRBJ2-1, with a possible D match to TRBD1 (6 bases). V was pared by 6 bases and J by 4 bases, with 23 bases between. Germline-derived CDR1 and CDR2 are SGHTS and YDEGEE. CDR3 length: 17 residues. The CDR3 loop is CASTPLGGQLEYNEQFF. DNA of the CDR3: TGTGCCAGCACCCCCCTTGGAGGACAGCTGGAGTACAATGAGCAGTTCTTC. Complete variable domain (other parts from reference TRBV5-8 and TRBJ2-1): EAGVTQSPTHLIKTRGQQATLRCSPISGHTSVYWYQQALGLGLQFLLWYDEGEERNRGNFPPRFSGRQFPNYSSELNVNALELEDSALYLCASTPLGGQLEYNEQFFGPGTRLTVL.

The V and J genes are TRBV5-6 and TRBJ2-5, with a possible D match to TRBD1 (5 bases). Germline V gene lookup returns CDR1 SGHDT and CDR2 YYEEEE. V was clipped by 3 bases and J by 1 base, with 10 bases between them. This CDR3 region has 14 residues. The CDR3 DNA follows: TGTGCCAGCAGCTCAAGACAGACCCAAGAGACCCAGTACTTC. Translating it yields CASSSRQTQETQYF.

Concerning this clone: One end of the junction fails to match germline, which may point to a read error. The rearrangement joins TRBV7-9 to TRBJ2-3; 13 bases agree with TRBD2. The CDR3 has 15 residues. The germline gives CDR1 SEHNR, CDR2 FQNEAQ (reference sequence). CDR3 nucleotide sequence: TGTGCCAGCCGCTTATGGACTAGCGGGAGAGATACGCAGTATTTT. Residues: CASRLWTSGRDTQYF.

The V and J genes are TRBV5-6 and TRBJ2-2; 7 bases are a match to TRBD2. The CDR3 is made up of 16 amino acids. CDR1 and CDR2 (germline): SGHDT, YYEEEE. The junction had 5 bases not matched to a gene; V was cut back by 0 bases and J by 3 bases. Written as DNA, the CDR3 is TGTGCCAGCAGCTTGGGAGTAGCGGGTTACACCGGGGAGCTGTTTTTT. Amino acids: CASSLGVAGYTGELFF.

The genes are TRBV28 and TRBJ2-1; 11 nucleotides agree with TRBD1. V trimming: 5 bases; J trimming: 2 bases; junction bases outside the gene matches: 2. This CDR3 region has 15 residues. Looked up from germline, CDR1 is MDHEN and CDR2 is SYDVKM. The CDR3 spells CASSRGQGAYNEQFF. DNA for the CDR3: TGTGCCAGCAGTAGGGGACAGGGGGCCTACAATGAGCAGTTCTTC.

CDR3 sequence (DNA): TGCGCCAGCAGCCCGTACCCAGGGGTAGGAACCGGGGAGCTGTTTTTT. This gives the protein CASSPYPGVGTGELFF. V usage is TRBV5-1 and J usage is TRBJ2-2; a weak D match, TRBD1 (6 bases). Trimming pared 4 bases from V and 5 bases from J, leaving 18 bases between. The CDR3 consists of 16 residues. Germline-derived CDR1 and CDR2 are SGHRS and YFSETQ.

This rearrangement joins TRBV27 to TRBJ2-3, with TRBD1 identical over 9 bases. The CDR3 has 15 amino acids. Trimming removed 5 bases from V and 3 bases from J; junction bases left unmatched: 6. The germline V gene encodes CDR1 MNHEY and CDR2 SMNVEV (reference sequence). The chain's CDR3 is CASSPGQGLTDTQYF. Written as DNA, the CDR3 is TGTGCCAGCAGTCCGGGACAGGGACTTACAGATACGCAGTATTTT.

CDR3 coding DNA: TGTGCCAGCAGCCTCATACAGGTTCCCTCCTACGAGCAGTACTTC. Residues: CASSLIQVPSYEQYF. V usage is TRBV7-2 and J usage is TRBJ2-7; perhaps TRBD1 as D (5 bases). The germline gives CDR1 SGHTA, CDR2 FQGNSA. Between the trimmed V and J ends, which lost 5 bases and 0 bases, there was a span of 14 bases. This CDR3 spans 15 amino acids.

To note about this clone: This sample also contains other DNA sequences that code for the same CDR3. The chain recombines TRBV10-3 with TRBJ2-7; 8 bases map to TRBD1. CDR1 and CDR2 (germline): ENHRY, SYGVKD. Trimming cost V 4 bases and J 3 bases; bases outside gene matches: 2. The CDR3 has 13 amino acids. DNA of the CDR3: TGTGCCATCAGTGGAGGACAGGGCTACGAGCAGTACTTC. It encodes CAISGGQGYEQYF.

The CDR3 bases are TGTGCCAGCAGTTTCCCATTTGGTCAGATAGGAGGGAACTATGGCTACACCTTC. Translation: CASSFPFGQIGGNYGYTF. The V call is TRBV28, the J call TRBJ1-2; D unclear. In germline, CDR1 is MDHEN, CDR2 SYDVKM. V lost 3 bases, J lost 2 bases, and 22 bases lay in between. The CDR3 has 18 residues.

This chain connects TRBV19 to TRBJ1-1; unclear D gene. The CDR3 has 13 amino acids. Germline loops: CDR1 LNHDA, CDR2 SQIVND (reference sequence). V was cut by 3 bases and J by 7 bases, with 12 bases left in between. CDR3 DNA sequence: TGTGCCAGTAGTATCCGTGAGCGCATTGAAGCTTTCTTT. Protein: CASSIRERIEAFF.

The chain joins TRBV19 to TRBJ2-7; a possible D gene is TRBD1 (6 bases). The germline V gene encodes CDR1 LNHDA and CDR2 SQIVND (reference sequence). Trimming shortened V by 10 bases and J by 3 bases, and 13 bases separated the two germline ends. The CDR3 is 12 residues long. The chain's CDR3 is CATSDRSYEQYF. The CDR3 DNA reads TGTGCCACCTCAGACAGGAGCTACGAGCAGTACTTC.

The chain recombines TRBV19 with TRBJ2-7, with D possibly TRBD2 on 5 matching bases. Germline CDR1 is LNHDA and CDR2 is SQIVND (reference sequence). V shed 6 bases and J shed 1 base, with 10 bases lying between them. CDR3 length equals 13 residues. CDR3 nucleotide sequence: TGTGCCAGTAGGAGGGCGGGTTCCTACGAGCAGTACTTC. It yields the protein CASRRAGSYEQYF.